Listed below are T cell receptor beta chains from one sample, sequenced in a study of blood T cell repertoires in COVID-19. Assay: immunoSEQ multiplex PCR; the TCRdb copy retains only in-frame clones and omits some. The sample has about 140,000 clones, approximately 90% seen once. Sample: peripheral blood. The receptor set was obtained from an elderly woman with acute or convalescent COVID-19. Each CDR3 is given with its conserved first and last residue. D genes are given only for firm matches. Size is omitted from some rows. Given values are once, few, many or a class for expanded clones.

clone_size	v_call	cdr3_length	j_call	d_call	cdr3_nt	cdr3_aa
once	TRBV27	16	TRBJ2-1	NA	TGTGCCAGCCGATTTCGCGGGGTCACCGGGTACAATGAGCAGTTCTTC	CASRFRGVTGYNEQFF
NA	TRBV3-1/TRBV3-2	13	TRBJ2-5	TRBD2	TGTGCCAGCAGCTCTGGGACTAGCGTGACCCAGTACTTC	CASSSGTSVTQYF
few	TRBV9	15	TRBJ1-2	TRBD1	TGTGCCAGCAGCGTAGAAGGACAGGGATTAGATGGCTACACCTTC	CASSVEGQGLDGYTF
NA	TRBV2	18	TRBJ2-5	TRBD1	TGTGCCAGCAGTGAAAGAGGTGCTACACAGGGGGTAAAAGAGACCCAGTACTTC	CASSERGATQGVKETQYF
NA	TRBV7-2	12	TRBJ1-6	NA	TGTGCCAGCAGCCAAATTGCAGCACCCCTCCACTTT	CASSQIAAPLHF
NA	TRBV4-3	15	TRBJ1-5	NA	TGCGCCAGCAGCTGGGGGCAAGATAGCAATCAGCCCCAGCATTTT	CASSWGQDSNQPQHF
NA	TRBV18	16	TRBJ1-4	TRBD1	TGTGCCAGCTCACGAGGACAGGGAAAGGCTAATGAAAAACTGTTTTTT	CASSRGQGKANEKLFF
NA	TRBV2	15	TRBJ1-6	TRBD1	TGTGCCAGCAGTGAAAGAGGGGGCTCCTATTCACCCCTCCACTTT	CASSERGGSYSPLHF
NA	TRBV27	15	TRBJ2-1	NA	TGTGCCAGCAGTCCGTATGGGGGCAGATTTAATGAGCAGTTCTTC	CASSPYGGRFNEQFF
NA	TRBV5-4	14	TRBJ2-2	NA	TGTGCCAGCAGCTCTGGACTGGTCGGCGGGGAGCTGTTTTTT	CASSSGLVGGELFF
NA	TRBV6-5	14	TRBJ2-7	TRBD1	TGTGCCAGCACTATGGACAGGGGTGTTAACGAGCAGTACTTC	CASTMDRGVNEQYF
NA	TRBV19	13	TRBJ1-1	NA	TGTGCCACCACCGGGGGGTTGAACACTGAAGCTTTCTTT	CATTGGLNTEAFF
NA	TRBV27	14	TRBJ1-6	TRBD1	TGTGCCAGCAGTTTGGACAGGGCAAATTCACCCCTCCACTTT	CASSLDRANSPLHF
NA	TRBV30	15	TRBJ1-6	TRBD1	TGTGCCTGGAGTGTATCTGGGACAGGGTATTCACCCCTCCACTTT	CAWSVSGTGYSPLHF
NA	TRBV30	11	TRBJ1-2	NA	TGTGCCTGGTTTAGAGGTAGTGGCTACACCTTC	CAWFRGSGYTF
NA	TRBV5-4	15	TRBJ2-5	TRBD2	TGTGCCAGCAGTCGCGGGGGGCAGGGACAAGAGACCCAGTACTTC	CASSRGGQGQETQYF
few	TRBV4-1	15	TRBJ2-7	TRBD1	TGCGCCAGCAGCCCCGGACAGGGAAGATCCTACGAGCAGTACTTC	CASSPGQGRSYEQYF
NA	TRBV2	14	TRBJ2-7	NA	TGTGCCAGCAGTGAACCAACAGGCGAAAACGAGCAGTACTTC	CASSEPTGENEQYF
few	TRBV6-2/TRBV6-3	16	TRBJ1-5	NA	TGTGCCAGCAGTTCCTCCCGGGGGGGCGGCAATCAGCCCCAGCATTTT	CASSSSRGGGNQPQHF
NA	TRBV29-1	15	TRBJ2-1	TRBD1	TGCAGCGGCGGACAGGGGGCGATTAGCTACAATGAGCAGTTCTTC	CSGGQGAISYNEQFF
NA	TRBV2	15	TRBJ1-2	TRBD1	TGTGCCAGCAAGTCTGGGACAGGGGGCGGCGGTGGCTACACCTTC	CASKSGTGGGGGYTF
NA	TRBV9	14	TRBJ1-6	TRBD1	TGTGCCAGCAGCGCAACAGGGGATAATTCACCCCTCCACTTT	CASSATGDNSPLHF
NA	TRBV5-1	15	TRBJ2-1	NA	TGCGCCAGCAGCTTGGATGGGAGCTCCTACAATGAGCAGTTCTTC	CASSLDGSSYNEQFF
NA	TRBV5-8	13	TRBJ2-5	NA	TGTGCCAGCAGTCAAAAGGAGAGGGAGACCCAGTACTTC	CASSQKERETQYF
once	TRBV30	13	TRBJ1-1	TRBD1	TGTGCAAGCGGACAGGGGACGAACACTGAAGCTTTCTTT	CASGQGTNTEAFF
NA	TRBV6-2/TRBV6-3	13	TRBJ1-2	NA	TGTGCCAGCAGTTACGGGACATCCAATGGCTACACCTTC	CASSYGTSNGYTF
NA	TRBV6-7	15	TRBJ1-2	TRBD1	TGTGCCAGCACCCTACCGGGACAGGGGGCCAGAGGCTACACCTTC	CASTLPGQGARGYTF
once	TRBV27	15	TRBJ1-5	NA	TGTGCCAGCAGTTTATCATTCGGGGAGGGACAGCCCCAGCATTTT	CASSLSFGEGQPQHF
NA	TRBV7-2	15	TRBJ2-3	NA	TGTGCCAGCAGCCCGGCTACAGGGTTGACAGATACGCAGTATTTT	CASSPATGLTDTQYF
NA	TRBV5-5	15	TRBJ1-6	TRBD1	TGTGCCAGCAGCTTGGTGACAGGGGGCAATTCACCCCTCCACTTT	CASSLVTGGNSPLHF
NA	TRBV7-2	16	TRBJ2-1	TRBD2	TGTGCCAGCAGCCTGGGACTAGCGGGGTCCGGGGATGAGCAGTTCTTC	CASSLGLAGSGDEQFF
NA	TRBV12-3/TRBV12-4	11	TRBJ1-2	TRBD1	TGTGCCACGGGACAGCTCTATGGCTACACCTTC	CATGQLYGYTF
NA	TRBV3-1/TRBV3-2	19	TRBJ2-6	TRBD1	TGTGCCAGCAGCCAATTTCCGGGACAGGTTCTTGCTGGGGCCAACGTCCTGACTTTC	CASSQFPGQVLAGANVLTF
NA	TRBV5-6	15	TRBJ1-3	NA	TGTGCCAGCAGCTTGGTCGGGGTCACTGGAAACACCATATATTTT	CASSLVGVTGNTIYF
NA	TRBV5-1	15	TRBJ1-1	TRBD1	TGCGCCAGCAGCTGGACAGGGGATATGAACACTGAAGCTTTCTTT	CASSWTGDMNTEAFF
NA	TRBV25-1	17	TRBJ2-7	TRBD1	TGTGCCAGCAGTGACCGAACAGGGGTCCCAGCGAGCTACGAGCAGTACTTC	CASSDRTGVPASYEQYF
NA	TRBV5-1	16	TRBJ1-1	TRBD1	TGCGCCAGCAGCTTGGAGACAGGGGCCAGGGACACTGAAGCTTTCTTT	CASSLETGARDTEAFF
NA	TRBV18	14	TRBJ2-7	TRBD1	TGTGCCAGCTCACCAGGGACAGGGGGCTACGAGCAGTACTTC	CASSPGTGGYEQYF
NA	TRBV11-3	15	TRBJ1-1	TRBD1	TGTGCCAGCAGCTCGGGACAGGGGCAGAACACTGAAGCTTTCTTT	CASSSGQGQNTEAFF